The text below deals with one TCR beta chain. The data derive from a study of cytomegalovirus exposure and HLA in healthy donors. The V gene's germline CDR1 is MDHEN and CDR2 SYDVKM. V lost 10 bases and J 3 bases, leaving 13 bases between the germline ends. The CDR3 spans 12 residues. The data were produced by immunoSEQ multiplex PCR, yet TCRdb's version contains in-frame clones alone and is incomplete. The repertoire consists of around 99,000 clones, with more than 70% occurring once and the leading ten covering roughly 2.2%. What was sequenced was PBMCs. The sequence derives from a woman under 30 in good health and CMV-seronegative. This rearrangement joins TRBV28 to TRBJ2-7; D perhaps matches TRBD1 (6 bases). CDR3 DNA: TGTGCCACCTCAACAGGGAACTACGAGCAGTACTTC. This gives the protein CATSTGNYEQYF.